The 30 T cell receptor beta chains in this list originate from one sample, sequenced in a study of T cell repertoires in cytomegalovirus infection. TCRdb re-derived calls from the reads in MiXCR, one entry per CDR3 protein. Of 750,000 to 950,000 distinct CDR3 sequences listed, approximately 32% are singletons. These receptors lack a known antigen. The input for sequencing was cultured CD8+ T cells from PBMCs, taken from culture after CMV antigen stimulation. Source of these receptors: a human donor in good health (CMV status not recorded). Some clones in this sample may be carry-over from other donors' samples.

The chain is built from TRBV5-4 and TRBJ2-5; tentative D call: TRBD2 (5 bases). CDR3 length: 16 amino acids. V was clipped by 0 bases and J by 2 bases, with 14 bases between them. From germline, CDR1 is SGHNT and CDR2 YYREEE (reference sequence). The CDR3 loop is CASSLGLVGDQETQYF. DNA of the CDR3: TGTGCCAGCAGCTTGGGACTTGTCGGGGATCAAGAGACCCAGTACTTC.

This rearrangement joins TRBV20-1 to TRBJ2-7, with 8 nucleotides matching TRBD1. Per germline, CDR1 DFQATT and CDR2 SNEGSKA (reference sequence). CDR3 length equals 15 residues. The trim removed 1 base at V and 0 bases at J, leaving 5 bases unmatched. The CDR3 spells CSARGGQASSYEQYF. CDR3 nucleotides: TGCAGTGCTAGAGGGGGACAGGCGAGCTCCTACGAGCAGTACTTC.

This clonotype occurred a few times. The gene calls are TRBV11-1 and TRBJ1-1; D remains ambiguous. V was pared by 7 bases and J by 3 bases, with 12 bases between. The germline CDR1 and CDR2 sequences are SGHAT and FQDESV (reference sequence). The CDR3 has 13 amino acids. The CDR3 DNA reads TGTGCCAGCATCTCCCGCGGGGACACTGAAGCTTTCTTT. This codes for CASISRGDTEAFF.

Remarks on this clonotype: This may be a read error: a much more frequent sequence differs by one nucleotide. CDR3 in amino acids: CASIRPGQKNTEAFF. The CDR3 coding sequence is TGTGCCAGCATCCGGCCGGGACAGAAAAACACTGAAGCTTTCTTT. This chain connects TRBV7-6 to TRBJ1-1, with 7 positions matching TRBD1. From germline, CDR1 is SGHVS and CDR2 FNYEAQ. V shed 7 bases and J 2 bases; nucleotides not matched to a gene: 10. The CDR3 has 15 residues.

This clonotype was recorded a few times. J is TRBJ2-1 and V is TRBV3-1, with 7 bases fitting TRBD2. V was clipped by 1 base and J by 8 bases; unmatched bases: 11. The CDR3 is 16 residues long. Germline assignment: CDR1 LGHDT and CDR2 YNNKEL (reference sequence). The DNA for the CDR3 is TGTGCCAGCAGCCAAGTTGCGGCGGGGAGGGTCTATGAGCAGTTCTTC. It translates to CASSQVAAGRVYEQFF.

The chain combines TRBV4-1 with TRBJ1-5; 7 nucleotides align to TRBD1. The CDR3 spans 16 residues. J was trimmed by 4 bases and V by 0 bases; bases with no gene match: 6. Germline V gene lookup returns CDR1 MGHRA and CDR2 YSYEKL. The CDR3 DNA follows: TGCGCCAGCAGCCAAGACCTGGGACAGTGGAATCAGCCCCAGCATTTT. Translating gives CASSQDLGQWNQPQHF.

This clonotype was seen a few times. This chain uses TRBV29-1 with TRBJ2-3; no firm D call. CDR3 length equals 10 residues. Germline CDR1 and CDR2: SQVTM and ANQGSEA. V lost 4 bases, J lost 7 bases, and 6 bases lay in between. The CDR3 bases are TGCAGCGTTGGTTTCTATACGCAGTATTTT. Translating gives CSVGFYTQYF.

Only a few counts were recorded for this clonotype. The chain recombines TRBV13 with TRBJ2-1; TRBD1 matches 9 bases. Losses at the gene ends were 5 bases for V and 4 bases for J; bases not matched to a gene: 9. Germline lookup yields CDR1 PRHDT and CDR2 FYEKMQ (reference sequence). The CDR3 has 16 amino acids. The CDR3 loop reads CASSVRGTGLYNEQFF. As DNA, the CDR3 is TGTGCCAGCAGCGTTAGAGGGACAGGGCTGTACAATGAGCAGTTCTTC.

The CDR3 DNA is TGTGCCAGCAGTTACTTCGGGGGCACCACAGATACGCAGTATTTT. Its translation: CASSYFGGTTDTQYF. V is TRBV6-2 or TRBV6-3 and J is TRBJ2-3; tentatively, D is TRBD1 or TRBD2 (6 bases each). Germline assignment: CDR1 MNHEY and CDR2 SVGEGT. Trimming took 1 base from V and 2 from J, leaving 10 bases between them. This CDR3 spans 15 amino acids.

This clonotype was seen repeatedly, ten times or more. The CDR3 reads CASSQEAYNEQFF. Written as DNA, the CDR3 is TGTGCCAGCAGCCAAGAAGCTTACAATGAGCAGTTCTTC. The chain links TRBV7-6 to TRBJ2-1, with D unclear. The CDR3 consists of 13 residues. CDR1 and CDR2 from the germline V gene are SGHVS and FNYEAQ. V dropped 5 bases and J dropped 4 bases, with 9 bases sitting between them. Filled out from reference TRBV7-6 and TRBJ2-1, the complete variable domain reads GAGVSQSPRYKVTKRGQDVALRCDPISGHVSLYWYRQALGQGPEFLTYFNYEAQQDKSGLPNDRFSAERPEGSISTLTIQRTEQRDSAMYRCASSQEAYNEQFFGPGTRLTVL.

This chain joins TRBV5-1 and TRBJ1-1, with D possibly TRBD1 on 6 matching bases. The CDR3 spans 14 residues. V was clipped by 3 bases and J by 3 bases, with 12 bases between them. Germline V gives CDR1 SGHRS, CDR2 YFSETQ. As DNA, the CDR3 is TGCGCCAGCAGCTGGGGGACACCGCACACTGAAGCTTTCTTT. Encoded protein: CASSWGTPHTEAFF. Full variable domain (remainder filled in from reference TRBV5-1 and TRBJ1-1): KAGVTQTPRYLIKTRGQQVTLSCSPISGHRSVSWYQQTPGQGLQFLFEYFSETQRNKGNFPGRFSGRQFSNSRSEMNVSTLELGDSALYLCASSWGTPHTEAFFGQGTRLTVV.

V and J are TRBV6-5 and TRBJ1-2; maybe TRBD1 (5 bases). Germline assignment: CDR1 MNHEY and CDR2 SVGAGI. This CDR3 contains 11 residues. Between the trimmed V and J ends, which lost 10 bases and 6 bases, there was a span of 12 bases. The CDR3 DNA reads TGTGCCACCCGCTTCAGGGATGGCTACACCTTC. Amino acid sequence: CATRFRDGYTF.

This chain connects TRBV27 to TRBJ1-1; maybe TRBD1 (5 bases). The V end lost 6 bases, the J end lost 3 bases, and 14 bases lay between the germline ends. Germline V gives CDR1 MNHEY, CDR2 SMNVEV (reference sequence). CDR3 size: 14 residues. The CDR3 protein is CASSMGVADTEAFF. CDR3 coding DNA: TGTGCCAGCAGCATGGGGGTTGCGGACACTGAAGCTTTCTTT.

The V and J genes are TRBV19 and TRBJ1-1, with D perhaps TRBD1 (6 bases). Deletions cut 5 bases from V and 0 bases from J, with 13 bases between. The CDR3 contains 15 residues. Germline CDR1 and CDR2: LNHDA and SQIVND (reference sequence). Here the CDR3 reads CASSSGEWMNTEAFF. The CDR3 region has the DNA TGTGCCAGTAGTTCAGGGGAGTGGATGAACACTGAAGCTTTCTTT.

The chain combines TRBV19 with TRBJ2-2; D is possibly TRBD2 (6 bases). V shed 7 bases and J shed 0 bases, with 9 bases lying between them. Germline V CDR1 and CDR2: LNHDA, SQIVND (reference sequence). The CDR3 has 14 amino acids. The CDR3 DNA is TGTGCCAGTACTTTAGCGGCGAACACCGGGGAGCTGTTTTTT. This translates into CASTLAANTGELFF.

CDR3 amino acids: CASSPNPFSPGPNEQFF. CDR3 bases: TGTGCCAGCAGTCCCAACCCCTTTAGTCCCGGGCCCAATGAGCAGTTCTTC. The rearrangement joins TRBV6-5 to TRBJ2-1; D remains unclear. V was pared by 5 bases and J by 6 bases, with 23 bases between. Germline CDR1 and CDR2: MNHEY and SVGAGI. The CDR3 covers 17 residues.

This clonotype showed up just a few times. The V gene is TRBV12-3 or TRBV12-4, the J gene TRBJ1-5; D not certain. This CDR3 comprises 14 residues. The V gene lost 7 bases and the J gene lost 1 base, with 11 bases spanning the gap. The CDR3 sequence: CASILRQSNQPQHF. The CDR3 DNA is TGTGCCAGCATCCTACGGCAGAGCAATCAGCCCCAGCATTTT.

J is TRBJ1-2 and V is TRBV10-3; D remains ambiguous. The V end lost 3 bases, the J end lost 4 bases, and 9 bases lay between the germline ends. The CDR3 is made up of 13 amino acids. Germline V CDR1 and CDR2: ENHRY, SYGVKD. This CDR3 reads CAISEGRTYGYTF. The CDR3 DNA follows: TGTGCCATCAGTGAAGGCAGGACCTATGGCTACACCTTC.

The CDR3 is CASSLASPPYNEQFF. The CDR3, as DNA: TGTGCCAGCAGCTTAGCCAGCCCCCCCTACAATGAGCAGTTCTTC. The V call is TRBV7-6, the J call TRBJ2-1; D call uncertain. This CDR3 is 15 amino acids long. V lost 0 bases and J 2 bases, leaving 8 bases between the germline ends. The germline V gene has CDR1 SGHVS and CDR2 FNYEAQ.

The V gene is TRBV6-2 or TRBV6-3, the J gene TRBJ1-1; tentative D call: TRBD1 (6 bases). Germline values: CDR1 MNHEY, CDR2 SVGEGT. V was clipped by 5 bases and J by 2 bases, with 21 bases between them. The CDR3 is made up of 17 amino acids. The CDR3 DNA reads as TGTGCCAGCAGTCGAGACAGGCACCTCGCTGTTAACACTGAAGCTTTCTTT. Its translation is CASSRDRHLAVNTEAFF.

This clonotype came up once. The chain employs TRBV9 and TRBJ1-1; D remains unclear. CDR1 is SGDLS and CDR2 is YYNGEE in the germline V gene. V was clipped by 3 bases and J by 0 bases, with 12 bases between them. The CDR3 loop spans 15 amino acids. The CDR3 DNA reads TGTGCCAGCAGCGGACGGGCAAACATGAACACTGAAGCTTTCTTT. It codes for CASSGRANMNTEAFF.

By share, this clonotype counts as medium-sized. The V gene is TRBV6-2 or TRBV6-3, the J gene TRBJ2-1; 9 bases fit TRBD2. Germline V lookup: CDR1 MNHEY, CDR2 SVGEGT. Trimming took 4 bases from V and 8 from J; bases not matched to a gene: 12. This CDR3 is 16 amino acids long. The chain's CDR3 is CASSLRAGGRFDEQFF. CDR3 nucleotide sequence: TGTGCCAGCAGTTTGAGAGCGGGGGGACGTTTTGATGAGCAGTTCTTC.

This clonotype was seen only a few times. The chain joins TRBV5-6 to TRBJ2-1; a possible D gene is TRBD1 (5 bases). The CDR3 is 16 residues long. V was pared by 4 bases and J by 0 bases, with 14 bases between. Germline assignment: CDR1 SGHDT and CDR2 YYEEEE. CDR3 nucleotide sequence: TGTGCCAGCAGCCATCCACAGGCAAGCTCCTACAATGAGCAGTTCTTC. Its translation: CASSHPQASSYNEQFF. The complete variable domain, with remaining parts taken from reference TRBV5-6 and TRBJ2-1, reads DAGVTQSPTHLIKTRGQQVTLRCSPKSGHDTVSWYQQALGQGPQFIFQYYEEEERQRGNFPDRFSGHQFPNYSSELNVNALLLGDSALYLCASSHPQASSYNEQFFGPGTRLTVL.

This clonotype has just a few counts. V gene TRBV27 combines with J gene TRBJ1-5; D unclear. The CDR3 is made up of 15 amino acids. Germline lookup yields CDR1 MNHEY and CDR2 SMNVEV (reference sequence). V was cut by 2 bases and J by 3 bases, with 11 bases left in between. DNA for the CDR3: TGTGCCAGCAGTTTAAGACTGTCCCCCAATCAGCCCCAGCATTTT. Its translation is CASSLRLSPNQPQHF.

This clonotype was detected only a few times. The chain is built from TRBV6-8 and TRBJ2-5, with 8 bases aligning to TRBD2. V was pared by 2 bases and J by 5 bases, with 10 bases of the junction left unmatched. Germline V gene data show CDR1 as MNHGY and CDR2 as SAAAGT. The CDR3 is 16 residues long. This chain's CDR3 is CASSYGIAGGTETQYF. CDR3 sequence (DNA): TGTGCCAGCAGTTACGGGATCGCGGGGGGAACGGAGACCCAGTACTTC.

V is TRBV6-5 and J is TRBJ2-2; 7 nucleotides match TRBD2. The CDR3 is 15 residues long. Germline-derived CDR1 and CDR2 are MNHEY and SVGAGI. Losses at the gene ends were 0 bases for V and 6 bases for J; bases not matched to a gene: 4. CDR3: CASSYSSSGPGELFF. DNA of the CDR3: TGTGCCAGCAGTTACTCGTCTAGCGGTCCCGGGGAGCTGTTTTTT.

The DNA of the CDR3 is TGTGCCAGCAGCCAAGGGCCTACAGGGAGGTCTGAAGCTTTCTTT. It translates to CASSQGPTGRSEAFF. The chain is built from TRBV4-2 and TRBJ1-1, with a weak D call TRBD1 (6 bases). This CDR3 region has 15 residues. The germline gives CDR1 LGHNA, CDR2 YNFKEQ. The V end was cut by 1 base, the J end by 6 bases, with 15 bases between.

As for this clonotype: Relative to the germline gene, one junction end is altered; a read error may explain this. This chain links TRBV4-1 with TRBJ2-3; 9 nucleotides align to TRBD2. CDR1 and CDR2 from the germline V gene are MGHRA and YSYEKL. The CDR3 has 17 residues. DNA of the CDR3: TGTGCCAGCAACCCTCGCGGTAGCGGGGGCCGCACAGATACGCAGTATTTT. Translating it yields CASNPRGSGGRTDTQYF.

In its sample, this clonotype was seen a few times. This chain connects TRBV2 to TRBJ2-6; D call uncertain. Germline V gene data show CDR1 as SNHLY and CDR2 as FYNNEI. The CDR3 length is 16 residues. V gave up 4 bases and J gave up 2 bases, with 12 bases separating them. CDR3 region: CASSVREMTGANVLTF. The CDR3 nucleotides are TGTGCCAGCAGTGTAAGGGAAATGACTGGGGCCAACGTCCTGACTTTC.

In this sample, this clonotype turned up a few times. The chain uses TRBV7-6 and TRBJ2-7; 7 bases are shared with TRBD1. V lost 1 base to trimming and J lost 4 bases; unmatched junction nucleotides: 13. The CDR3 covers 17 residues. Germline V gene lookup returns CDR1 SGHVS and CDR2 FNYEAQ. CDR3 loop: CASSLVQGQPQSYEQYF. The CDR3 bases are TGTGCCAGCAGCTTAGTACAGGGACAGCCTCAGTCTTACGAGCAGTACTTC.